The rows below give T cell receptor beta chains drawn from one sample of a study of blood T cell repertoires in COVID-19. Data came from immunoSEQ multiplex PCR; TCRdb stores just in-frame clones and leaves some out. The repertoire includes some 37,000 clones, over 70% of them detected once, and over 25% sits in the top ten. The specimen was peripheral blood. The source of these receptors is an elderly man with active or convalescent COVID-19. The CDR3 runs from the conserved cysteine through the conserved F or W. D genes are given only for firm matches. The size entry is marked missing in some rows and otherwise reads once, few, many or a size class.

TRBJ2-2	.	TRBV24-1	.	TGTGCCACCAGTGATGCGGCAGCCGAAGGCGAGCTGTTTTTT	CATSDAAAEGELFF
TRBJ1-1	.	TRBV5-1	.	TGCGCCAGCAGCTTGGGACCGCAGGGTAACACTGAAGCTTTCTTT	CASSLGPQGNTEAFF
TRBJ1-2	TRBD1	TRBV4-2	.	TGTGCCAGCAGCCAAGTTGGGACAGGGGGATCAACTGTCTATGGCTACACCTTC	CASSQVGTGGSTVYGYTF
TRBJ2-5	.	TRBV7-8	.	TGTGCCAGCAGCTTAGAGGGGAATCAAGAGACCCAGTACTTC	CASSLEGNQETQYF
TRBJ2-3	TRBD2	TRBV5-1	.	TGCGCCAGCAGCGGGCGGCGGGGGTATGAAACAGATACGCAGTATTTT	CASSGRRGYETDTQYF
TRBJ2-1	TRBD1	TRBV5-4	.	TGTGCCAGCAGATCCGGACAGGGGGCCGACAATGAGCAGTTCTTC	CASRSGQGADNEQFF
TRBJ2-7	TRBD1	TRBV7-6	.	TGTGCCAGCAGCCCAGGTTGGGGGACAGGGGGCCACGAGCAGTACTTC	CASSPGWGTGGHEQYF
TRBJ2-7	.	TRBV7-2	.	TGTGCCAGCAGCTCAAGACAGGAGTCCTACGAGCAGTACTTC	CASSSRQESYEQYF
TRBJ1-1	.	TRBV6-2/TRBV6-3	.	TGTGCCAGCAGTTACTCCTATGACAGACTGAACACTGAAGCTTTCTTT	CASSYSYDRLNTEAFF
TRBJ2-5	TRBD2	TRBV10-3	.	TGTGCCATCAGCGGGACGGAAAGCGGGAGGGCCGTTCTGGCCCAGTACTTC	CAISGTESGRAVLAQYF
TRBJ1-3	TRBD1	TRBV5-1	.	TGCGCCAGCAGCCCGACAGGGGGCTCTGGAAACACCATATATTTT	CASSPTGGSGNTIYF
TRBJ2-1	.	TRBV11-3	.	TGTGCCAGCAGCTTAGATCCCGATGAGCAGTTCTTC	CASSLDPDEQFF
TRBJ1-5	TRBD1	TRBV3-1/TRBV3-2	.	TGTGCCAGCAGTCAGAAGGGGACAGGGTCATTGGGCAATCAGCCCCAGCATTTT	CASSQKGTGSLGNQPQHF
TRBJ2-2	.	TRBV12-3/TRBV12-4	.	TGTGCCAGCAGAATGAGCTGGGAGCTGTTTTTT	CASRMSWELFF
TRBJ1-2	TRBD1	TRBV5-6	.	TGTGCCAGCAGCCTCCGGACAGGGGGCTTCTATGGCTACACCTTC	CASSLRTGGFYGYTF
TRBJ2-1	TRBD2	TRBV15	.	TGTGCCACCAGCAGATCCGGGAGGTTGTCCTACAATGAGCAGTTCTTC	CATSRSGRLSYNEQFF
TRBJ1-3	TRBD1	TRBV12-5	.	TGTGCTAGTGGTTTGGGCAACGGCCCAACAGGGGCCAACACCATATATTTT	CASGLGNGPTGANTIYF
TRBJ2-1	.	TRBV27	.	TGTGCCAGCAGGCCCAATGGCGGGTCGGGCTACAATGAGCAGTTCTTC	CASRPNGGSGYNEQFF
TRBJ2-7	TRBD2	TRBV25-1	.	TGTGCCAGCAGTGATAGCGGGAGGGCGGGAGAGCAGTACTTC	CASSDSGRAGEQYF
TRBJ2-1	.	TRBV6-2/TRBV6-3	.	TGTGCCAGCAGTTACTCGAATTGGCAGCAGTTCTTC	CASSYSNWQQFF
TRBJ2-3	TRBD2	TRBV5-1	.	TGCGCCAGCAGCAGGACTAGCGGGGGCGGGACTGGCACAGATACGCAGTATTTT	CASSRTSGGGTGTDTQYF
TRBJ2-2	.	TRBV18	.	TGTGCCAGCTCCCACGGACTCTTTCGGGGAGTAGCGAACACCGGGGAGCTGTTTTTT	CASSHGLFRGVANTGELFF
TRBJ2-6	TRBD2	TRBV6-2/TRBV6-3	.	TGTGCCAGCAGTTCCGGGGGGGGTGCCTACTCTGGGGCCAACGTCCTGACTTTC	CASSSGGGAYSGANVLTF
TRBJ2-7	.	TRBV2	.	TGTGCCAGCAGGCAACCTAACTACGAGCAGTACTTC	CASRQPNYEQYF
TRBJ1-1	.	TRBV29-1	once	TGCAGCGTTGATCCGGTTAACACTGAAGCTTTCTTT	CSVDPVNTEAFF
TRBJ2-2	.	TRBV24-1	.	TGTGCCACCAGTAATTCGGGGGCGAACACCGGGGAGCTGTTTTTT	CATSNSGANTGELFF
TRBJ2-1	TRBD2	TRBV19	.	TGTGCCAGTAGGTTCGCGGGGGGCAATGAGCAGTTCTTC	CASRFAGGNEQFF
TRBJ1-5	TRBD1	TRBV30	.	TGTGCCTGGTATCCCCGGGACAGGGGGAATCAGCCCCAGCATTTT	CAWYPRDRGNQPQHF
TRBJ1-6	.	TRBV4-3	.	TGCGCCAGCAGCCAAGATCTGGTACAGTCTGGTTCACCCCTCCACTTT	CASSQDLVQSGSPLHF
TRBJ2-2	TRBD2	TRBV7-3	.	TGTGCCAGCAGCCCCCAACCCCCCCTCGGGGGGATAGGCGGGGAGCTGTTTTTT	CASSPQPPLGGIGGELFF
TRBJ2-5	TRBD2	TRBV6-1	.	TGTGCCAGCAGTGAAGTGGCGAGCGGGGGCCAAGAGACCCAGTACTTC	CASSEVASGGQETQYF
TRBJ1-2	.	TRBV5-5	.	TGTGCCAGCACCCCCGTGGCACCGGGGGGAGGCTACACCTTC	CASTPVAPGGGYTF
TRBJ1-3	.	TRBV29-1	.	TGCAGCGTCGGGACATCGAGCTCTGGAAACACCATATATTTT	CSVGTSSSGNTIYF
TRBJ2-5	.	TRBV29-1	.	TGCAGCGTTGAGGAGGGTAGGGAGACCCAGTACTTC	CSVEEGRETQYF
TRBJ2-3	.	TRBV5-1	.	TGCGCCAGCAGCAACTACAGGGAAGATACGCAGTATTTT	CASSNYREDTQYF
TRBJ2-7	TRBD1	TRBV5-1	few	TGCGCCAGCAGCGGGACAGGTCCAGCCTACGAGCAGTACTTC	CASSGTGPAYEQYF
TRBJ1-3	.	TRBV10-1	.	TGCGCCAGCAGTGAGCCAAACCTGGGCTCCTCTGGAAACACCATATATTTT	CASSEPNLGSSGNTIYF
TRBJ1-1	.	TRBV3-1/TRBV3-2	few	TGTGCCAGCAGCCAAGATTATAGGGGGTGGAACACTGAAGCTTTCTTT	CASSQDYRGWNTEAFF
TRBJ2-3	.	TRBV5-5	.	TGTGCCAGCAGCTCGGGTACAGATACGCAGTATTTT	CASSSGTDTQYF
TRBJ1-2	.	TRBV6-5	.	TGTGCCAGCACCGAAAGGCGGGACGGAAACTATGGCTACACCTTC	CASTERRDGNYGYTF